This T cell receptor (beta chain) was sequenced during a study of PD-L1 blockade in urothelial cancer. In the study overall: Blood samples contained a median about 140,000 T cells.

V lost 8 bases and J 4 bases, leaving 8 bases between the germline ends. CDR1 and CDR2 (germline): MNHNY, SVGAGI (reference sequence). This CDR3 has 12 amino acids. Synthetic TCR analog templates were added to each PCR reaction. The method was immunoSEQ multiplex PCR; TCRdb's version includes in-frame clones alone and lacks a portion of them. Of over 14,000 clones in the sample, roughly 88% were seen once. The source is a man between 65 and 85 years old with urothelial cancer. The input for sequencing was PBMCs, taken around atezolizumab (anti-PD-L1) treatment. V usage is TRBV6-6 and J usage is TRBJ2-2; weak D call: TRBD2 (5 bases). CDR3 amino acids: CASCRGTGELFF. The CDR3 DNA reads TGTGCCAGCTGTCGGGGCACCGGGGAGCTGTTTTTT.